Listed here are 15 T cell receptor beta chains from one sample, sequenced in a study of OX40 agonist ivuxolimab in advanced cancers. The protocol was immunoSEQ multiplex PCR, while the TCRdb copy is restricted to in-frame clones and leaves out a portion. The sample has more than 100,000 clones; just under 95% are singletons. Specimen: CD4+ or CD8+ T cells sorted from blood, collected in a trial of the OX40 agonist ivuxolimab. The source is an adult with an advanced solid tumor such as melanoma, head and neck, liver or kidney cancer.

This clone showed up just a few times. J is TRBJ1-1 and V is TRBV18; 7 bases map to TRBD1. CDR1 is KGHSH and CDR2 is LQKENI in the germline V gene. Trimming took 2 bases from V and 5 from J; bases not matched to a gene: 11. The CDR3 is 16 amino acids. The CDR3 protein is CASSPDSAGGGTEAFF. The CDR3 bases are TGTGCCAGCTCACCAGATTCGGCAGGGGGAGGGACTGAAGCTTTCTTT.

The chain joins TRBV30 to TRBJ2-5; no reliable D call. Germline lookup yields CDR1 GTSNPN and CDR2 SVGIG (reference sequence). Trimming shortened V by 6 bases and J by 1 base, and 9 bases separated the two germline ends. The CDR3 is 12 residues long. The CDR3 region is CACPGFQETQYF. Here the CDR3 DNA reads TGTGCCTGCCCAGGCTTCCAAGAGACCCAGTACTTC.

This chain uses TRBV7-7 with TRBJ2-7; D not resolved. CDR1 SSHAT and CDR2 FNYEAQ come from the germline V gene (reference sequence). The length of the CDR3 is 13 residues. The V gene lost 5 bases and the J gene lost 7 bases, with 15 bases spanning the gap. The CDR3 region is CASSPGRFGEQYF. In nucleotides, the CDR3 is TGTGCCAGCAGCCCCGGACGGTTTGGGGAGCAGTACTTC.

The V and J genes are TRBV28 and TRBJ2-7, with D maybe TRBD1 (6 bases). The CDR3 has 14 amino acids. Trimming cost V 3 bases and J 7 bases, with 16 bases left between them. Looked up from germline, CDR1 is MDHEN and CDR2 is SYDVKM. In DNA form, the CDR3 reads TGTGCCAGCAGTTTTTCCTCATTGACAGGTGAGCAGTACTTC. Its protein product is CASSFSSLTGEQYF.

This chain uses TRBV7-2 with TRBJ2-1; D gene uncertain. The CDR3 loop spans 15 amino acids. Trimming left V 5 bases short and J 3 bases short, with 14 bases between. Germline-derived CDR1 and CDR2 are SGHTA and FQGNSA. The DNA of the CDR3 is TGTGCCAGCAGCCCCCTCACGGCGGTCTACAATGAGCAGTTCTTC. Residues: CASSPLTAVYNEQFF.

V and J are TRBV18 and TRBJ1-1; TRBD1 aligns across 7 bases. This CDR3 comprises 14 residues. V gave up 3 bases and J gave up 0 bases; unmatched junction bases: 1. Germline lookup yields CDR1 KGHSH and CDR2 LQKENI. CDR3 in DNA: TGTGCCAGCTCACCGGGACAGATGAACACTGAAGCTTTCTTT. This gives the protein CASSPGQMNTEAFF.

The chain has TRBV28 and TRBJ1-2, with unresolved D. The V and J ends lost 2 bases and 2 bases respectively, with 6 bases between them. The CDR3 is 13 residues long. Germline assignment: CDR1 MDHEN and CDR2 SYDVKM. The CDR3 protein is CASSLGGNYGYTF. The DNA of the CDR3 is TGTGCCAGCAGTTTAGGCGGGAACTATGGCTACACCTTC.

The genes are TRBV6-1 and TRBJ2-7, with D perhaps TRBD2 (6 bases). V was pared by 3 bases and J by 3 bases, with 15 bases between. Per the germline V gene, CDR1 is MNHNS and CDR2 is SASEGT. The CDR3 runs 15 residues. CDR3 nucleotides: TGTGCCAGCAGTGATCCAGGGACTCCGAGCTACGAGCAGTACTTC. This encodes CASSDPGTPSYEQYF.

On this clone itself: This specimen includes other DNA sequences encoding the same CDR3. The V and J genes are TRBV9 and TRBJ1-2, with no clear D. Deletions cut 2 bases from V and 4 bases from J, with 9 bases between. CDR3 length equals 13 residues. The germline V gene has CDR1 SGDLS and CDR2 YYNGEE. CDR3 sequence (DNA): TGTGCCAGCAGCGTGGGTCAGAGCTATGGCTACACCTTC. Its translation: CASSVGQSYGYTF.

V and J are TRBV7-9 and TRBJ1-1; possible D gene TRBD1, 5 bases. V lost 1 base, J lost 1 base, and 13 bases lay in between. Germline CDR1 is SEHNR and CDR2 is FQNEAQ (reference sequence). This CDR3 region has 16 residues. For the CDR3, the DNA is TGTGCCAGCAGCTTAGATTGGGGCAGGGCGAACACTGAAGCTTTCTTT. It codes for CASSLDWGRANTEAFF.

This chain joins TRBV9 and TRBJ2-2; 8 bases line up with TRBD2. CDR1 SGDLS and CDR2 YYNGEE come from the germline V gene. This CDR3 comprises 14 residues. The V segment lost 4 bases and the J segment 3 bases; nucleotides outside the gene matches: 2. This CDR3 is CASSRSGDTGELFF. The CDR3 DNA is TGTGCCAGCAGCCGTAGCGGGGACACCGGGGAGCTGTTTTTT.

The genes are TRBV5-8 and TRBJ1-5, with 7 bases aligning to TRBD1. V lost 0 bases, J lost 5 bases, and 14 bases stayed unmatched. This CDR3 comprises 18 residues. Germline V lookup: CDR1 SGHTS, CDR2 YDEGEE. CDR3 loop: CASSLGGRGASWDQPQHF. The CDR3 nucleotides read TGTGCCAGCAGCTTGGGCGGCAGGGGGGCGTCTTGGGATCAGCCCCAGCATTTT.

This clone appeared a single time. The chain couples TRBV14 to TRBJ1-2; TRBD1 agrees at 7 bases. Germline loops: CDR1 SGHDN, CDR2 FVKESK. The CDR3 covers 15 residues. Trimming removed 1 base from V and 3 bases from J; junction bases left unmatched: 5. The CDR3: CASSQAGQPYYGYTF. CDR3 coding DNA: TGTGCCAGCAGCCAAGCGGGACAGCCATACTATGGCTACACCTTC.

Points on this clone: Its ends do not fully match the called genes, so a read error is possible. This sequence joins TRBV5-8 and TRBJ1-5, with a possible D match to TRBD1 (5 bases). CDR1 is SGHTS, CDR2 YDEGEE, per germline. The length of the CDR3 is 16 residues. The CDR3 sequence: CASSLRRGRSNRPQHF. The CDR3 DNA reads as TGTGCCAGCAGCTTAAGGAGGGGACGCAGCAATCGGCCCCAGCATTTT.

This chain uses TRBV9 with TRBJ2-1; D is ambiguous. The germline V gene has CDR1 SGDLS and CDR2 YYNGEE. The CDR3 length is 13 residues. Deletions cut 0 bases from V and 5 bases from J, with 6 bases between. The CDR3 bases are TGTGCCAGCAGCGTAGTTAACCACAATGAGCAGTTCTTC. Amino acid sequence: CASSVVNHNEQFF.